What follows are 24 T cell receptor beta chains derived from one specimen sequenced in a study of T-cell memory formation after mild COVID-19. One entry per CDR3 protein results from TCRdb running MiXCR on the 5' RACE reads. The data contain 200,000 to 250,000 distinct CDR3 sequences, just over 9.5% of them singletons. Sequencing was done on a sample of PBMCs or a T cell subset sorted from them (not recorded which). The receptors originated from a man aged 18 to 30 who had mild COVID-19 (a few samples of this study predate the infection). Cell type and time point are not known.

This clonotype was counted only a few times. The chain combines TRBV7-2 with TRBJ1-5, with D tentatively TRBD1 (5 bases). Germline CDR1 is SGHTA and CDR2 is FQGNSA. Trimming took off 4 bases at V and 9 bases at J, with 19 bases between the two ends. This CDR3 region has 15 residues. As DNA, the CDR3 is TGTGCCAGCAGCTCTCAGTCGCCCCTCGGGGGGCCCCAGCATTTT. Its translation is CASSSQSPLGGPQHF.

This clonotype has a handful of counts. The rearrangement joins TRBV4-2 to TRBJ2-4, with D possibly TRBD2 on 6 matching bases. Trimming shortened V by 4 bases and J by 6 bases, and 16 bases separated the two germline ends. CDR1 LGHNA and CDR2 YNFKEQ come from the germline V gene. This CDR3 region has 15 residues. The CDR3 region has the DNA TGTGCCAGCAGCCTACAAGGGAGCGGGCTAAACATTCAGTACTTC. Its protein product is CASSLQGSGLNIQYF.

This clonotype has ten or more counts. The chain is built from TRBV5-5 and TRBJ2-1, with TRBD1 matching 9 bases. The germline gives CDR1 SGHKS, CDR2 YYEKEE (reference sequence). The junction had 7 bases not matched to a gene; V was cut back by 4 bases and J by 5 bases. This CDR3 spans 15 amino acids. CDR3 amino acids: CASSPGTGQDNEQFF. The CDR3 DNA reads TGTGCCAGCAGCCCCGGGACAGGGCAGGACAATGAGCAGTTCTTC. The full variable domain, completed using reference TRBV5-5 and TRBJ2-1, is DAGVTQSPTHLIKTRGQQVTLRCSPISGHKSVSWYQQVLGQGPQFIFQYYEKEERGRGNFPDRFSARQFPNYSSELNVNALLLGDSALYLCASSPGTGQDNEQFFGPGTRLTVL.

In its sample, this clonotype was seen many times. The chain joins TRBV7-2 to TRBJ1-5, with 12 bases lining up with TRBD1. The V and J ends lost 5 bases and 5 bases, in that order; junction bases with no gene match: 4. The CDR3 runs 15 residues. The germline V gene has CDR1 SGHTA and CDR2 FQGNSA. The chain's CDR3 is CASSPGQGAYQPQHF. The CDR3 DNA reads TGTGCCAGCAGCCCGGGACAGGGGGCCTATCAGCCCCAGCATTTT.

V and J are TRBV5-1 and TRBJ2-5; 11 nucleotides agree with TRBD2. The J segment lost 3 bases and the V segment lost 2 bases, leaving 6 bases of the junction unmatched. The CDR3 is 16 residues long. Germline values: CDR1 SGHRS, CDR2 YFSETQ. CDR3 loop: CASSFPGLAAEETQYF. The CDR3 region has the DNA TGCGCCAGCAGCTTCCCGGGACTAGCGGCGGAAGAGACCCAGTACTTC.

This clonotype has only a few counts. The chain employs TRBV5-1 and TRBJ1-4, with D maybe TRBD1 (5 bases). The length of the CDR3 is 14 residues. V gave up 7 bases and J gave up 8 bases, with 18 bases separating them. Germline V gene data show CDR1 as SGHRS and CDR2 as YFSETQ. CDR3 DNA sequence: TGCGCCAGCCGCCCTTCGAGGGGCGACGAAAAACTGTTTTTT. Translating it yields CASRPSRGDEKLFF.

This clonotype was picked up a small number of times. The rearrangement uses TRBV7-2 and TRBJ2-1; D may be TRBD2 (7 bases). CDR1 and CDR2 (germline): SGHTA, FQGNSA. The CDR3 has 17 amino acids. Deletions cut 1 base from V and 8 bases from J, with 21 bases between. In nucleotides, the CDR3 is TGTGCCAGCAGCTTAGAAGGGCGGGGGCCGTATCTCGATGAGCAGTTCTTC. Protein sequence: CASSLEGRGPYLDEQFF.

The chain carries TRBV5-1 and TRBJ1-1; no definite D call. CDR1 SGHRS and CDR2 YFSETQ come from the germline V gene. There are 15 residues in the CDR3. V lost 4 bases, J lost 0 bases, and 13 bases lay in between. CDR3 amino acids: CASSPSGLLNTEAFF. The CDR3 DNA reads as TGCGCCAGCAGCCCGTCCGGGCTACTGAACACTGAAGCTTTCTTT.

The chain has TRBV20-1 and TRBJ2-1; 7 bases fit TRBD1. The CDR3 consists of 15 residues. CDR1 is DFQATT and CDR2 is SNEGSKA in the germline V gene (reference sequence). Germline trimming cut 3 bases from V and 7 bases from J; bases unmatched to any gene: 12. The CDR3 DNA follows: TGCAGTGCTAGTAGACCGGGTAGGGGGCGTAATGAGCAGTTCTTC. Its translation: CSASRPGRGRNEQFF.

This CDR3 reads CASSLAGSNEKLFF. DNA for the CDR3: TGTGCCAGCAGCTTAGCGGGCAGCAATGAAAAACTGTTTTTT. The V call is TRBV7-2, the J call TRBJ1-4, with D uncertain. Germline loops: CDR1 SGHTA, CDR2 FQGNSA. Trimming removed 0 bases from V and 5 bases from J, with 7 bases in between. This CDR3 spans 14 amino acids.

This clonotype showed up just a few times. The chain is built from TRBV5-1 and TRBJ2-5, with 7 bases that match TRBD1. The CDR3 totals 15 residues. The V gene end was trimmed by 4 bases and the J gene end by 2 bases; junction bases not matched to a gene: 8. Per the germline V gene, CDR1 is SGHRS and CDR2 is YFSETQ. The CDR3 region is CASSHGTAYQETQYF. The CDR3 DNA follows: TGCGCCAGCAGCCACGGGACAGCCTATCAAGAGACCCAGTACTTC.

This clonotype was detected only a few times. The rearrangement joins TRBV29-1 to TRBJ1-2; the match to TRBD1 covers 8 bases. The CDR3 length is 15 residues. CDR1 and CDR2 (germline): SQVTM, ANQGSEA. V was clipped by 0 bases and J by 4 bases; unmatched bases: 7. In DNA, the CDR3 is TGCAGCGTTGAAGATCTGACAGGGGAGAGCTATGGCTACACCTTC. Protein sequence: CSVEDLTGESYGYTF.

This clonotype occurred many times. Written as DNA, the CDR3 is TGTGCCAGCAGCCAAGACTTAGTTTTTGGACTAGCGGGGAAAAGCTCCTACAATGAGCAGTTCTTC. Translation gives CASSQDLVFGLAGKSSYNEQFF. The V and J genes are TRBV3-1 and TRBJ2-1, with 12 bases that match TRBD2. CDR1 LGHDT and CDR2 YNNKEL come from the germline V gene (reference sequence). The CDR3 is made up of 22 amino acids. With V trimmed by 0 bases and J by 0 bases, 15 bases remained unmatched.

This clonotype was recorded at least ten times. The V call is TRBV4-3, the J call TRBJ2-4, with D possibly matching TRBD2 (6 bases). There are 19 residues in the CDR3. Germline V gene data show CDR1 as LGHNA and CDR2 as YSLEER. Trimming cost V 0 bases and J 0 bases, with 18 bases left between them. The CDR3 sequence is CASSQEGRKGWLAKNIQYF. CDR3 sequence (DNA): TGCGCCAGCAGCCAAGAGGGGAGGAAGGGGTGGCTAGCCAAAAACATTCAGTACTTC.

This clonotype was counted only a few times. The rearrangement uses TRBV9 and TRBJ2-1; the D gene is possibly TRBD2 (5 bases). In germline, CDR1 is SGDLS, CDR2 YYNGEE. Trimming left V 0 bases short and J 6 bases short, with 10 bases between. CDR3 size: 14 residues. CDR3 in amino acids: CASSVGPGSNEQFF. The CDR3, as DNA: TGTGCCAGCAGCGTAGGTCCGGGATCCAATGAGCAGTTCTTC.

This rearrangement joins TRBV29-1 to TRBJ1-2; 7 bases align to TRBD1. The CDR3 loop spans 14 amino acids. Per germline, CDR1 SQVTM and CDR2 ANQGSEA. Trimming removed 2 bases from V and 4 bases from J; junction bases left unmatched: 7. The CDR3 sequence is CSVERSGQFYGYTF. In DNA form, the CDR3 reads TGCAGCGTTGAACGCTCGGGACAGTTCTATGGCTACACCTTC.

This clonotype appeared many times. This chain uses TRBV7-2 with TRBJ1-2, with a possible D match to TRBD1 (5 bases). The V and J ends lost 4 bases and 8 bases respectively, with 14 bases between them. This CDR3 region has 13 residues. From germline, CDR1 is SGHTA and CDR2 FQGNSA. Here the CDR3 DNA reads TGTGCCAGCAGCTCAAGGGTGGGGGGAGGCTACACCTTC. Translation gives CASSSRVGGGYTF.

This clonotype was seen repeatedly, ten times or more. This rearrangement joins TRBV7-9 to TRBJ2-3; D not certain. With 5 bases removed from V and 4 bases from J, the gap between germline ends came to 10 bases. The CDR3 length is 13 residues. Looked up from germline, CDR1 is SEHNR and CDR2 is FQNEAQ (reference sequence). The CDR3 DNA is TGTGCCAGCAGCCCCAGGACCGCAGATACGCAGTATTTT. It codes for CASSPRTADTQYF.

This clonotype has more than one count but fewer than ten. The CDR3: CASSSVGGRETQYF. CDR3 bases: TGTGCCAGCAGCTCCGTGGGGGGGCGGGAGACCCAGTACTTC. The J gene is TRBJ2-5, the V gene TRBV11-2; TRBD2 is a possible D gene (7 bases). In germline, CDR1 is SGHAT, CDR2 FQNNGV. V shed 4 bases and J shed 5 bases, with 14 bases lying between them. This CDR3 contains 14 residues.

This clonotype showed up just a few times. The rearrangement joins TRBV18 to TRBJ1-6; 8 nucleotides agree with TRBD1. The CDR3 has 16 residues. Losses at the gene ends were 2 bases for V and 7 bases for J; bases not matched to a gene: 7. Germline CDR1 KGHSH, CDR2 LQKENI. This chain's CDR3 is CASSPNAGGGNSPLHF. The DNA of the CDR3 is TGTGCCAGCTCACCAAACGCAGGGGGCGGCAATTCACCCCTCCACTTT.

The chain links TRBV6-5 to TRBJ2-7; weak D call: TRBD2 (6 bases). The CDR3 spans 15 residues. Germline assignment: CDR1 MNHEY and CDR2 SVGAGI. Trimming took off 6 bases at V and 0 bases at J, with 15 bases between the two ends. Here the CDR3 DNA reads TGTGCCAGCAGGCCGGGACTTTCAACCTCCTACGAGCAGTACGTC. Encoded protein: CASRPGLSTSYEQYV.

Many counts were recorded for this clonotype. The rearrangement links TRBV5-1 to TRBJ2-3; 10 bases are a match to TRBD2. The ends lost 3 bases at V and 5 bases at J; junction bases unmatched: 12. The CDR3 extends over 17 amino acids. Germline V CDR1 and CDR2: SGHRS, YFSETQ. The CDR3 spells CASSSTPTSGERDTQYF. CDR3 DNA: TGCGCCAGCAGCTCTACACCTACTAGCGGGGAAAGAGATACGCAGTATTTT.

This clonotype was counted a few times. The V call is TRBV5-4, the J call TRBJ2-3; 7 bases line up with TRBD1. This CDR3 is 14 amino acids long. CDR1 SGHNT and CDR2 YYREEE come from the germline V gene (reference sequence). V shed 4 bases and J 3 bases; nucleotides not matched to a gene: 5. This CDR3 is CASSRGGETDTQYF. DNA of the CDR3: TGTGCCAGCAGCCGAGGGGGCGAGACAGATACGCAGTATTTT.

The chain carries TRBV7-2 and TRBJ2-2; 9 bases align to TRBD1. Germline trimming cut 5 bases from V and 5 bases from J; bases unmatched to any gene: 3. CDR3 length: 14 residues. The germline V gene encodes CDR1 SGHTA and CDR2 FQGNSA. CDR3 sequence: CASSRDRVTGELFF. CDR3 sequence (DNA): TGTGCCAGCAGCCGGGACAGGGTGACCGGGGAGCTGTTTTTT.